The text below deals with one TCR beta chain. Its antigen is unidentified. The data originate from a study of T cell responses to AZD1222 COVID-19 vaccine. TCRdb keeps only in-frame clones here, not all; method: immunoSEQ multiplex PCR. The profile covers 110,000 to 150,000 clones, with roughly 93% appearing a single time and 5.1% taken by the ten largest. The study's findings and limits: Repertoires were obtained only post-peak T cell response.

This specimen consisted of peripheral blood, obtained on day 0 of AZD1222 vaccination. This receptor was identified in an adult in good health.

CDR3 coding DNA: TGTGCCACCAGCAGAGATTGGTCTGAAGCTTTCTTT. Translated: CATSRDWSEAFF. The chain is built from TRBV15 and TRBJ1-1, with no clear D. Germline V lookup: CDR1 LNHNV, CDR2 YYDKDF (reference sequence). The CDR3 is 12 amino acids. Trimming took 0 bases from V and 6 from J, leaving 5 bases between them.